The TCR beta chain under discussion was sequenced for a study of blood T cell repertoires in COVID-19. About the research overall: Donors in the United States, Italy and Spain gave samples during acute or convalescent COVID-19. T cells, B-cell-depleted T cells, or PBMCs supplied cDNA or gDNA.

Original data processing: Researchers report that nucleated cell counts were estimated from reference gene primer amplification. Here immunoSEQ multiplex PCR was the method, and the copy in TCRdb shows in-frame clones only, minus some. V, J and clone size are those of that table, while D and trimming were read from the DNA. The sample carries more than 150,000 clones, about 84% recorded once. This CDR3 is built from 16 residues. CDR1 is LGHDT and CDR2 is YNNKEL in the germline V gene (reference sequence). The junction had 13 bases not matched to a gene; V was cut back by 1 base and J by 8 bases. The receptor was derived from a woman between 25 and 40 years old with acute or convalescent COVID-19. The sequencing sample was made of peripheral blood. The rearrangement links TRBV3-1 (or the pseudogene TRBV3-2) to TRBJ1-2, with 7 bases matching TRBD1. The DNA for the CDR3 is TGTGCCAGCAGCCAAGTGCCTGGCAGGGGGATGGGGGGCTACACCTTC. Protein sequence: CASSQVPGRGMGGYTF.